One sample yielded the 13 T cell receptor beta chains listed below, sequenced in a study of PD-1 blockade in classical Hodgkin lymphoma. Time point denoted: cycle 4 day 1 (C4D1), after more than five weeks of nivolumab. Autologous stem cell transplantation was followed by relapse in every patient, and brentuximab vedotin exposure varied. Sequencing used immunoSEQ multiplex PCR; TCRdb keeps in-frame clones, though not all of them. The sample carries about 52,000 clones, more than 75% recorded once. Specimen: peripheral blood mononuclear cells (PBMCs), collected before the fourth cycle of nivolumab. All receptors derive from a human donor with classical Hodgkin lymphoma.

This chain joins TRBV11-3 and TRBJ2-2, with D possibly TRBD1 on 6 matching bases. Germline V gene sequence: CDR1 SGHNT, CDR2 YENEEA. The CDR3 loop spans 15 amino acids. Trimming cost V 5 bases and J 1 base, with 11 bases left between them. CDR3: CASSPTGLNTGELFF. In DNA, the CDR3 is TGTGCCAGCAGCCCGACAGGTTTGAACACCGGGGAGCTGTTTTTT.

The chain is built from TRBV27 and TRBJ1-2; weak D call: TRBD1 (5 bases). Germline lookup yields CDR1 MNHEY and CDR2 SMNVEV (reference sequence). Trimming cost V 1 base and J 7 bases, with 13 bases left between them. The CDR3 length is 14 residues. The CDR3 DNA is TGTGCCAGCAGTTTATACTGGGGCGGCAGTGGCTACACCTTC. Amino acids: CASSLYWGGSGYTF.

The chain combines TRBV11-3 with TRBJ1-1; tentatively, D is TRBD1 (5 bases). There are 12 residues in the CDR3. The V gene lost 3 bases and the J gene lost 8 bases, with 10 bases spanning the gap. In germline, CDR1 is SGHNT, CDR2 YENEEA. The CDR3 region is CASSFGGKEAFF. CDR3 nucleotides: TGTGCCAGCAGCTTTGGGGGGAAGGAAGCTTTCTTT.

V gene TRBV5-4 combines with J gene TRBJ2-4; 9 bases align to TRBD2. After removal of 3 bases from V and 6 bases from J, the junction contained 4 bases not matched to a gene. Germline V CDR1 and CDR2: SGHNT, YYREEE (reference sequence). The CDR3 is made up of 14 amino acids. CDR3 DNA sequence: TGTGCCAGCAGCTACCGCGGGGGGGCAAACATTCAGTACTTC. This gives the protein CASSYRGGANIQYF.

This rearrangement joins TRBV6-5 to TRBJ1-2; 11 bases agree with TRBD1. CDR1 is MNHEY, CDR2 SVGAGI, per germline. This CDR3 is 15 amino acids long. J lost 7 bases, V lost 2 bases, and 6 bases had no gene match. CDR3 in DNA: TGTGCCAGCAGTTACAGGACAGGGGGCGCTTCTGGCTACACCTTC. Translation: CASSYRTGGASGYTF.

The chain joins TRBV7-2 to TRBJ2-7; 9 nucleotides match TRBD2. This CDR3 region has 15 residues. V shed 1 base, J shed 3 bases, and the junction held 4 bases outside the gene matches. Germline assignment: CDR1 SGHTA and CDR2 FQGNSA. The CDR3 loop is CASSLVSSGIYEQYF. In DNA form, the CDR3 reads TGTGCCAGCAGCTTAGTGTCTAGCGGGATCTACGAGCAGTACTTC.

V is TRBV5-6 and J is TRBJ1-1; D might be TRBD1 (5 bases). This CDR3 has 16 amino acids. Germline CDR1 and CDR2: SGHDT and YYEEEE. V was pared by 0 bases and J by 4 bases, with 16 bases between. CDR3 loop: CASSLAGRAGVTEAFF. The CDR3 nucleotides read TGTGCCAGCAGCTTGGCAGGCAGGGCCGGAGTCACTGAAGCTTTCTTT.

The V and J genes are TRBV19 and TRBJ2-5; no definite D call. Per the germline V gene, CDR1 is LNHDA and CDR2 is SQIVND (reference sequence). V shed 1 base and J shed 7 bases, with 13 bases lying between them. The CDR3 contains 14 residues. The CDR3 coding sequence is TGTGCCAGTAGTATAGCTGGCGGTACGGGGACCCAGTACTTC. Residues: CASSIAGGTGTQYF.

The J gene is TRBJ1-2, the V gene TRBV6-1; tentative D call: TRBD1 (5 bases). Trimming cost V 4 bases and J 2 bases, with 17 bases left between them. The CDR3 has 16 residues. The germline V gene has CDR1 MNHNS and CDR2 SASEGT. This CDR3 is CASSGGWRQLNYGYTF. The DNA for the CDR3 is TGTGCCAGCAGTGGGGGGTGGAGACAGCTAAACTATGGCTACACCTTC.

This clone was observed once. The V call is TRBV5-4, the J call TRBJ2-7; tentatively, D is TRBD2 (5 bases). Trimming took 1 base from V and 5 from J, leaving 13 bases between them. Germline V gene lookup returns CDR1 SGHNT and CDR2 YYREEE (reference sequence). The CDR3 loop spans 14 amino acids. CDR3 sequence reads: CASSLRSGFDEQYF. The CDR3 DNA follows: TGTGCCAGCAGCTTGAGGTCGGGGTTCGACGAGCAGTACTTC.

This clone turned up a few times. The chain has TRBV21-1 and TRBJ2-7. TRBV21-1 represents a pseudogene. This CDR3 comprises 11 residues. The CDR3 DNA is TGTGCCAGCAGCAGACGCTACGAGCAGTACTTC. Its translation: CASSRRYEQYF.

V usage is TRBV15 and J usage is TRBJ2-3, with D possibly being TRBD2 (5 bases). V was trimmed by 3 bases and J by 4 bases, leaving 14 bases between them. Per the germline V gene, CDR1 is LNHNV and CDR2 is YYDKDF (reference sequence). CDR3 length equals 15 residues. The chain's CDR3 is CATSSLSGIADTQYF. CDR3 DNA: TGTGCCACCAGCAGCCTCTCGGGGATCGCAGATACGCAGTATTTT.

J is TRBJ2-6 and V is TRBV5-6, with TRBD1 as a possible D gene (6 bases). V shed 5 bases and J shed 4 bases, with 10 bases lying between them. The CDR3 sequence is 14 residues long. CDR1 is SGHDT, CDR2 YYEEEE, per germline. DNA of the CDR3: TGTGCCAGCAGAAAGGGGGTAGGGGCCAACGTCCTGACTTTC. Residues: CASRKGVGANVLTF. Full variable domain (missing parts from reference TRBV5-6 and TRBJ2-6): DAGVTQSPTHLIKTRGQQVTLRCSPKSGHDTVSWYQQALGQGPQFIFQYYEEEERQRGNFPDRFSGHQFPNYSSELNVNALLLGDSALYLCASRKGVGANVLTFGAGSRLTVL.